The TCR beta chain under discussion was sequenced for a study of tumor-infiltrating lymphocytes in primary liver carcinoma. At the level of the study: Surgical resection was used to treat these primary liver carcinoma patients. Every sample contained roughly 3.5 to 8 million productive TCRbeta reads, and these numbers were similar from one tissue type to another.

Total RNA amounting to 500 ng was the source from which TCR beta cDNA was made with a constant-region primer. Library construction for TCR beta comprised three nested multiplex PCR rounds performed with slightly modified ARM-PCR. The first two PCR rounds used TRBV1-TRBV30 primers with a Cbeta primer, approximately 9 cycles each. MiXCR, applied by TCRdb to the multiplex PCR reads, yields one record per CDR3 protein. The repertoire holds almost 200,000 distinct CDR3 sequences, with approximately 65% as singletons. Germline-derived CDR1 and CDR2 are SGHVS and FQNEAQ. The V and J ends lost 1 base and 9 bases, in that order; junction bases with no gene match: 6. The CDR3 loop spans 15 amino acids. This clonotype was observed at least ten times. Its antigen remains unknown. RNA isolated from unsorted whole blood supplied the blood RNA, with germline DNA also extracted. Overall study results and limits: Since sampling was bulk and unsorted, CD4+ and CD8+ repertoires were not compared. Tumor-adjacent and tumor-blood pairs overlapped less than tumor region pairs did.

Source material: peripheral blood. The chain carries TRBV7-8 and TRBJ2-1; TRBD1 aligns across 10 bases. The clonotype comes from a woman aged 60-75 years with primary liver carcinoma and hepatitis B virus infection. DNA for the CDR3: TGTGCCAGCAGCTTAGTGGTTGGACAGGGGGGTGAGCAGTTCTTC. Translation gives CASSLVVGQGGEQFF. The full variable domain, with the rest looked up from reference TRBV7-8 and TRBJ2-1, is GAGVSQSPRYKVAKRGQDVALRCDPISGHVSLFWYQQALGQGPEFLTYFQNEAQLDKSGLPSDRFFAERPEGSVSTLKIQRTQQEDSAVYLCASSLVVGQGGEQFFGPGTRLTVL.